Reported below is one T cell receptor beta chain. This sample was included in a study of control samples from healthy donors and cancer patients. Germline CDR1 LNHNV, CDR2 YYDKDF (reference sequence). V shed 1 base and J 13 bases; nucleotides not matched to a gene: 2. CDR3 length equals 12 residues. Libraries were prepared by immunoSEQ multiplex PCR; TCRdb keeps only in-frame clonotypes and omits some of them. The sample has 190,000 or so clones, 85% to 95% seen once. The sequenced sample consisted of blood. V is TRBV15 and J is TRBJ2-1, with 9 bases matching TRBD2. The clonotype comes from a man younger than 35 in good health. The CDR3 sequence: CATSRAAGGQFF. Here the CDR3 DNA reads TGTGCCACCAGCAGAGCAGCGGGGGGCCAGTTCTTC.